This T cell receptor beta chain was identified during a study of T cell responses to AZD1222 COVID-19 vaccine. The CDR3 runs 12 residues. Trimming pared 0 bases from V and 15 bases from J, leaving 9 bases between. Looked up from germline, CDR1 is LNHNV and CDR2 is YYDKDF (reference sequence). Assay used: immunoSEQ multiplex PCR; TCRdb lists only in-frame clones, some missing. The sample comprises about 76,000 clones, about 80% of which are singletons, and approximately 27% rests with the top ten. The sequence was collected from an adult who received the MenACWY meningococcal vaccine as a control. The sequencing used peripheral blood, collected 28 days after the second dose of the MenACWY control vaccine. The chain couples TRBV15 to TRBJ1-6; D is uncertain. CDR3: CATSRDPPVLHF. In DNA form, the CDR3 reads TGTGCCACCAGCAGAGATCCCCCCGTCCTCCACTTT.